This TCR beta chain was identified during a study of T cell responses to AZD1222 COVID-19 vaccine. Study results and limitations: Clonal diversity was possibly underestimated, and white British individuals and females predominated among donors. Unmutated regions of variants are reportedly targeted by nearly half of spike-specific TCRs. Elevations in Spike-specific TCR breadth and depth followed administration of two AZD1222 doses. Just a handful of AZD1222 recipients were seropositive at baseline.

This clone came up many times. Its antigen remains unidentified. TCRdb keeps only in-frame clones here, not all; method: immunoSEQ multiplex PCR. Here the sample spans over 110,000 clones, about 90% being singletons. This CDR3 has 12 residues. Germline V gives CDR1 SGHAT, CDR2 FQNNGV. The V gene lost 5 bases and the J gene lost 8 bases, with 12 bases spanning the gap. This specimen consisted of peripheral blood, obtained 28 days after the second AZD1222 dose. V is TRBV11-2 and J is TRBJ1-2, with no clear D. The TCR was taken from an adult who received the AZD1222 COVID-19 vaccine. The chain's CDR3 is CASSQAGYGYTF. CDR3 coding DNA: TGTGCCAGCAGCCAAGCCGGGTACGGCTACACCTTC.